These 18 T cell receptor beta chains originate from one sample sequenced in a study of blood T cell repertoires in COVID-19. Produced via immunoSEQ multiplex PCR; TCRdb's table is partial and in-frame only. This table has around 250,000 clones, 70% to 90% appearing once. Material for sequencing was peripheral blood. These receptors originate from a man aged 60 to 75 with acute or convalescent COVID-19.

The chain has TRBV25-1 and TRBJ1-4, with a possible D match to TRBD1 (6 bases). V lost 8 bases and J 4 bases, leaving 14 bases between the germline ends. Germline values: CDR1 MGHDK, CDR2 SYGVNS. This CDR3 comprises 14 residues. CDR3 in amino acids: CASCETGYNEKLFF. The CDR3, as DNA: TGTGCCAGCTGCGAGACAGGTTATAATGAAAAACTGTTTTTT.

The CDR3 DNA follows: TGTGCCAGCAGCGCCCGAAGGGGGACAGGGAAGATGGTAGAGGGCTACACCTTC. Translated: CASSARRGTGKMVEGYTF. J is TRBJ1-2 and V is TRBV9; 9 nucleotides line up with TRBD1. Germline assignment: CDR1 SGDLS and CDR2 YYNGEE. V shed 3 bases and J 8 bases; nucleotides not matched to a gene: 20. This CDR3 has 18 residues.

The gene calls are TRBV5-6 and TRBJ2-7; TRBD1 matches at 9 bases. The CDR3 is 14 amino acids. CDR1 is SGHDT, CDR2 YYEEEE, per germline. Trimming removed 1 base from V and 4 bases from J; junction bases left unmatched: 3. CDR3 in amino acids: CASSLNGQGYEQYF. In nucleotides, the CDR3 is TGTGCCAGCAGCTTGAACGGACAGGGGTACGAGCAGTACTTC.

This clone occurred once. The chain recombines TRBV5-1 with TRBJ1-6; 10 bases align to TRBD1. Per the germline V gene, CDR1 is SGHRS and CDR2 is YFSETQ. The V segment lost 2 bases and the J segment 8 bases; nucleotides outside the gene matches: 22. The CDR3 totals 21 residues. The CDR3 reads CASSLRTPGTGDRGGHSPLHF. In DNA form, the CDR3 reads TGCGCCAGCAGCTTACGAACACCCGGGACAGGGGACCGCGGAGGGCATTCACCCCTCCACTTT. Using reference TRBV5-1 and TRBJ1-6 for the parts outside the CDR3, the full variable domain is KAGVTQTPRYLIKTRGQQVTLSCSPISGHRSVSWYQQTPGQGLQFLFEYFSETQRNKGNFPGRFSGRQFSNSRSEMNVSTLELGDSALYLCASSLRTPGTGDRGGHSPLHFGNGTRLTVT.

This chain connects TRBV11-2 to TRBJ2-3; possibly TRBD2 for D (5 bases). Between the trimmed V and J ends, which lost 1 base and 2 bases, there was a span of 10 bases. CDR3 length: 15 amino acids. Germline-derived CDR1 and CDR2 are SGHAT and FQNNGV. CDR3 in amino acids: CASSLARAYTDTQYF. As DNA, the CDR3 is TGTGCCAGCAGCTTAGCGCGGGCCTACACAGATACGCAGTATTTT. The variable domain in full, with the rest retrieved from reference TRBV11-2 and TRBJ2-3, is EAGVAQSPRYKIIEKRQSVAFWCNPISGHATLYWYQQILGQGPKLLIQFQNNGVVDDSQLPKDRFSAERLKGVDSTLKIQPAKLEDSAVYLCASSLARAYTDTQYFGPGTRLTVL.

The chain carries TRBV4-3 and TRBJ1-2; D not resolved. V gave up 0 bases and J gave up 2 bases, with 7 bases separating them. The CDR3 runs 14 residues. Germline assignment: CDR1 LGHNA and CDR2 YSLEER. The CDR3 region has the DNA TGCGCCAGCAGCCAAGATCGTAGCAACTATGGCTACACCTTC. Translated: CASSQDRSNYGYTF.

The rearrangement joins TRBV5-4 to TRBJ2-1, with 10 bases lining up with TRBD1. Germline CDR1 reads SGHNT; CDR2 reads YYREEE (reference sequence). V gave up 6 bases and J gave up 4 bases; unmatched junction bases: 7. The CDR3 loop spans 15 amino acids. CDR3 in DNA: TGTGCCAGCAACTCCGGACAGGGGGTATACAATGAGCAGTTCTTC. Translating it yields CASNSGQGVYNEQFF.

The chain recombines TRBV2 with TRBJ2-5; 7 positions agree with TRBD1. This CDR3 has 15 residues. CDR1 and CDR2 (germline): SNHLY, FYNNEI. The V gene end was trimmed by 0 bases and the J gene end by 5 bases; junction bases not matched to a gene: 6. In DNA form, the CDR3 reads TGTGCCAGCAGTGAAGCTGAGACAGGGCGCGAGACCCAGTACTTC. Protein sequence: CASSEAETGRETQYF.

This clone was seen once. The rearrangement joins TRBV10-3 to TRBJ1-2; tentative D call: TRBD1 (6 bases). Looked up from germline, CDR1 is ENHRY and CDR2 is SYGVKD. CDR3 size: 16 residues. Trimming removed 3 bases at V and 4 bases at J, with 18 bases between. The CDR3 loop is CAISEGDTHFGYGYTF. Here the CDR3 DNA reads TGTGCCATCAGTGAAGGGGACACGCACTTCGGCTATGGCTACACCTTC.

The CDR3 loop is CASSKHPETTNEKLFF. CDR3 nucleotides: TGTGCCAGCAGCAAGCACCCCGAGACAACTAATGAAAAACTGTTTTTT. The chain has TRBV11-3 and TRBJ1-4; D is uncertain. Germline loops: CDR1 SGHNT, CDR2 YENEEA. The CDR3 spans 16 residues. The germline V and J ends were trimmed by 5 bases and 0 bases, with 13 bases remaining between them.

In the case of this clone: Germline is not matched at one junction end, which may reflect a read error. The rearrangement links TRBV28 to TRBJ2-3; D perhaps matches TRBD1 (5 bases). The CDR3 runs 19 residues. Per the germline V gene, CDR1 is MDHEN and CDR2 is SYDVKM. CDR3 bases: TGTGCCAGTAGTTCAGGACGGCTGATACAGGATTTTGGCACAGATACGCAGTATTTT. Translated: CASSSGRLIQDFGTDTQYF.

This clone was seen just once. The chain employs TRBV11-2 and TRBJ2-3, with 9 bases matching TRBD2. This CDR3 region has 14 residues. Losses at the gene ends were 6 bases for V and 6 bases for J; bases not matched to a gene: 7. Germline assignment: CDR1 SGHAT and CDR2 FQNNGV. The CDR3 sequence is CASRIAGAGDTQYF. CDR3 bases: TGTGCCAGCAGAATAGCGGGAGCGGGGGATACGCAGTATTTT. Supplemented by reference TRBV11-2 and TRBJ2-3, the full variable domain reads EAGVAQSPRYKIIEKRQSVAFWCNPISGHATLYWYQQILGQGPKLLIQFQNNGVVDDSQLPKDRFSAERLKGVDSTLKIQPAKLEDSAVYLCASRIAGAGDTQYFGPGTRLTVL.

The genes are TRBV28 and TRBJ2-3, with D uncertain. This CDR3 spans 15 amino acids. The V and J ends lost 3 bases and 1 base respectively, with 11 bases between them. The germline gives CDR1 MDHEN, CDR2 SYDVKM. CDR3 bases: TGTGCCAGCAGTTTTGAGGAGACCCGCACAGATACGCAGTATTTT. Its translation is CASSFEETRTDTQYF.

The rearrangement joins TRBV5-1 to TRBJ1-2; 12 nucleotides match TRBD1. After removal of 4 bases from V and 8 bases from J, the junction contained 9 bases not matched to a gene. CDR1 is SGHRS and CDR2 is YFSETQ in the germline V gene. This CDR3 spans 15 amino acids. CDR3 protein: CASSLRGTGGEGYTF. The CDR3 DNA follows: TGCGCCAGCAGCCTCCGGGGGACAGGGGGCGAAGGCTACACCTTC.

The CDR3 loop is CASSTWGVQETQYF. Written as DNA, the CDR3 is TGTGCCAGTAGTACCTGGGGGGTTCAAGAGACCCAGTACTTC. V and J are TRBV19 and TRBJ2-5; a weak D match, TRBD2 (6 bases). The V gene's germline CDR1 is LNHDA and CDR2 SQIVND (reference sequence). V shed 4 bases and J shed 2 bases, with 11 bases lying between them. This CDR3 is built from 14 residues.

V gene TRBV6-5 combines with J gene TRBJ1-5; D is perhaps TRBD1 (6 bases). This CDR3 is 12 amino acids long. From germline, CDR1 is MNHEY and CDR2 SVGAGI. CDR3 residues: CARGGSNQPQHF. The DNA of the CDR3 is TGTGCGAGGGGGGGGAGCAATCAGCCCCAGCATTTT.

This clone was counted once. The chain carries TRBV5-8 and TRBJ2-7; TRBD2 aligns across 7 bases. V was clipped by 3 bases and J by 1 base; unmatched bases: 7. The length of the CDR3 is 15 residues. Germline CDR1 reads SGHTS; CDR2 reads YDEGEE. The CDR3 protein is CASSSREPKSYEQYF. DNA of the CDR3: TGTGCCAGCAGCTCGCGGGAGCCCAAATCCTACGAGCAGTACTTC.

This rearrangement joins TRBV28 to TRBJ2-5; a possible D gene is TRBD2 (7 bases). Germline-derived CDR1 and CDR2 are MDHEN and SYDVKM. The CDR3 has 13 residues. V shed 6 bases and J shed 5 bases, with 13 bases lying between them. The CDR3 is CASRRGGYETQYF. CDR3 bases: TGTGCCAGCAGAAGGGGGGGTTACGAGACCCAGTACTTC.